The 2 T cell receptor beta chains below all came from one sample that was sequenced in a study of cytomegalovirus exposure and HLA in healthy donors. The table came from immunoSEQ multiplex PCR; TCRdb's copy has only in-frame clones and leaves some out. The sample records approximately 98,000 clones, around 95% being singletons. The source material was PBMCs. These TCRs come from a woman aged 18-29 years in good health and CMV-seronegative.

The V gene is TRBV2, the J gene TRBJ1-1; the D is unclear. This CDR3 region has 15 residues. V was pared by 8 bases and J by 3 bases, with 19 bases between. From germline, CDR1 is SNHLY and CDR2 FYNNEI. The CDR3 spells CASGLGFRVDTEAFF. The CDR3 DNA sequence: TGTGCCAGCGGACTAGGGTTCCGAGTGGACACTGAAGCTTTCTTT. Together with reference TRBV2 and TRBJ1-1, the CDR3 gives the full variable domain: EPEVTQTPSHQVTQMGQEVILRCVPISNHLYFYWYRQILGQKVEFLVSFYNNEISEKSEIFDDQFSVERPDGSNFTLKIRSTKLEDSAMYFCASGLGFRVDTEAFFGQGTRLTVV.

The chain employs TRBV10-1 and TRBJ2-3, with a tentative D call TRBD2 (6 bases). This CDR3 is built from 16 residues. Between the trimmed V and J ends, which lost 4 bases and 2 bases, there was a span of 16 bases. From germline, CDR1 is WNHNN and CDR2 SYGVQD (reference sequence). The CDR3 sequence: CASSGTGEVITDTQYF. CDR3 DNA: TGCGCCAGCAGTGGTACGGGGGAGGTGATCACAGATACGCAGTATTTT.